The clone carrying this T cell receptor (beta chain) occurred a few times. Its antigen remains unidentified. This record belongs to a study of CD8+CD57+ T cells in acquired aplastic anemia. Study-level background: CD4+ reads averaged roughly 10 million in healthy donors.

Genomic DNA, serving as template, underwent TCR beta VDJ and CDR3 profiling. TCRdb analysed the reads with MiXCR anew, one entry per CDR3 protein. There are roughly 160,000 distinct CDR3 sequences in the sample; around 60% occur only once, and 35% to 50% lies in the top ten. V gave up 8 bases and J gave up 1 base, with 11 bases separating them. In germline, CDR1 is MDHEN, CDR2 SYDVKM. The CDR3 is 13 amino acids. Study results and caveats: Significance was not reached for CD8+ Simpson's diversity between patients and controls. Shared by patients and controls, almost 30 CD8+ CDR3s were abundant in patients.

The TCR was taken from a human donor in good health. Sequences were obtained from sorted CD4+, CD8+, or CD8+CD57+ T cells (not recorded which) from PBMCs. V is TRBV28 and J is TRBJ1-1; the D is unclear. The CDR3 region is CASSTGRNTEAFF. CDR3 DNA sequence: TGTGCCAGCTCCACTGGACGGAACACTGAAGCTTTCTTT.